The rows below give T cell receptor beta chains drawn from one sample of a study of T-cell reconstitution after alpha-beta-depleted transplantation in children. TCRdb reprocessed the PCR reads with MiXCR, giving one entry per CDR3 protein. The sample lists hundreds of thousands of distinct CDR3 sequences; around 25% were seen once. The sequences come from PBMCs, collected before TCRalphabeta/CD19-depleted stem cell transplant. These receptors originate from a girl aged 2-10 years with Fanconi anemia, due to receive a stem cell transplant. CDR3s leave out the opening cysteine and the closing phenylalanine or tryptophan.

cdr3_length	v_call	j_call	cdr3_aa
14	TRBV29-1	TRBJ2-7	SVCQGLDNLAYEQY
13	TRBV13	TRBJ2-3	ASSSEGSYTDTQY
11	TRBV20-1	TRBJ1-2	SARVHPNYGYT
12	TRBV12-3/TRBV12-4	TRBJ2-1	ASSTGGPYNEQF
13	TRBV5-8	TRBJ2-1	ASSLGQGKMDEQF
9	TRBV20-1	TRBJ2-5	SAKGSETQY
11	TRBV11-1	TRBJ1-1	ASSSTLNTEAF
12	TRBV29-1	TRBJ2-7	SVEADRVGDEQY
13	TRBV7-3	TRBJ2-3	ASSFLPGQTDTQY
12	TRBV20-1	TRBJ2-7	SVASAGPGYEQY
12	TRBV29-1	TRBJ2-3	SVGNRGIVDTQY
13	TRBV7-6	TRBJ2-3	ASSVSGGRTDTQY
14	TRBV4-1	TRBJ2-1	ASSQEQRISYNEQF
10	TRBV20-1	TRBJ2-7	SAKTTGKEQY
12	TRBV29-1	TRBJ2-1	SVVTGTTYNEQF
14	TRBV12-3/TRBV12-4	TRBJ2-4	ASSLWAGGYENIQY
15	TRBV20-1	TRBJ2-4	SARGGLSLGRKNIQY
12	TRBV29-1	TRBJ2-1	SVGGGASYNEQF
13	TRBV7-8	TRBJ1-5	ASSPLQAPDQPQH
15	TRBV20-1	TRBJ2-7	SARVLAGPSGVYEQY
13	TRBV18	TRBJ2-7	ASSPSEGLAYEQY
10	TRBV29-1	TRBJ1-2	SVDPDSYGYT
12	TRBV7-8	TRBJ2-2	ASSWGHTTGELF
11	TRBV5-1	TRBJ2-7	ASSLDSPYEQY
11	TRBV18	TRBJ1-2	ASSPEGSYGYT
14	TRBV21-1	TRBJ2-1	ASSKGEKRTYNEQF
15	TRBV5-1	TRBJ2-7	ASSPKPGTGEAYEQY
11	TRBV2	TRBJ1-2	ASRGTGIYGYT
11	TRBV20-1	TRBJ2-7	SARGGTYYEQY
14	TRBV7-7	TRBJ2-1	ASSPLGASGANEQF
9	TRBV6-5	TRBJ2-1	ASSEREGQF
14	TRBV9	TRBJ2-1	ASRPGQGVSGNEQF
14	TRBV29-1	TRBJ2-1	SVASSTGLAGLGQF
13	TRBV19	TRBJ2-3	ASSTGDRWADTQY
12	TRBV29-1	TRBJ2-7	SVVPSGSSYEQY
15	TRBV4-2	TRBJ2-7	ASSQAMVGYRVYEQY
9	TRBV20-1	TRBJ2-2	SARRTGELF
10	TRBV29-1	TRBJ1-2	SVARGRDGYT
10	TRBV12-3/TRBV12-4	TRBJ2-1	ASRPSHNEQF
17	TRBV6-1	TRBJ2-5	ASSTGQGVFDGSVETQY
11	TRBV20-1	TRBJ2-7	SARETKTYEQY
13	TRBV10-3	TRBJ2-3	AISAGTARADTQY
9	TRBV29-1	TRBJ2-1	SVSDHNEQF
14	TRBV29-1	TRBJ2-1	SAPIGGHFSYNEQF
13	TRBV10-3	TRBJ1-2	AISESIGQNYGYT
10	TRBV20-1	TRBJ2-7	SARLLEYEQY
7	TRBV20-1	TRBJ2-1	SATNEQF
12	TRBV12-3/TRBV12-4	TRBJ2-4	ASSYDRAKNIQY
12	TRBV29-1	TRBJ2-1	SVRDRGKYNEQF
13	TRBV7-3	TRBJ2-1	ASSLNPSGINEQF
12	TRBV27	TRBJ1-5	ASTRTGGNQPQH
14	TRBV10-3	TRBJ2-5	AISGAPQGRQETQY